Presented here are 7 T cell receptor beta chains from one specimen sequenced in a study of cytomegalovirus exposure and HLA in healthy donors. A multiplex PCR was run with 60 Vbeta primers and 13 Jbeta primers. The data were produced by immunoSEQ multiplex PCR, yet TCRdb's version contains in-frame clones alone and is incomplete. Among roughly 150,000 clones listed, about 72% were seen once. The sequenced sample consisted of PBMCs. These receptors all come from a man in his forties in good health and CMV-seronegative.

The chain combines TRBV4-1 with TRBJ2-5; 9 bases match TRBD2. The CDR3 extends over 16 amino acids. V lost 1 base to trimming and J lost 5 bases; unmatched junction nucleotides: 8. Germline CDR1 reads MGHRA; CDR2 reads YSYEKL. DNA for the CDR3: TGCGCCAGCAGCCAAGCGGCGGGGGGGCATGCGGAGACCCAGTACTTC. Protein sequence: CASSQAAGGHAETQYF.

V gene TRBV2 combines with J gene TRBJ1-5; D is perhaps TRBD1 (6 bases). Trimming stripped 0 bases from V and 9 bases from J, with 9 bases between. In germline, CDR1 is SNHLY, CDR2 FYNNEI. CDR3 length: 13 amino acids. CDR3 bases: TGTGCCAGCAGTGAAGCGAGAGGGGGGCCCCAGCATTTT. This encodes CASSEARGGPQHF. Full variable domain (missing parts from reference TRBV2 and TRBJ1-5): EPEVTQTPSHQVTQMGQEVILRCVPISNHLYFYWYRQILGQKVEFLVSFYNNEISEKSEIFDDQFSVERPDGSNFTLKIRSTKLEDSAMYFCASSEARGGPQHFGDGTRLSIL.

Written as DNA, the CDR3 is TGTGCCAGCAGTGCGACAGGATATGAAAAACTGTTTTTT. Its translation: CASSATGYEKLFF. This chain links TRBV25-1 with TRBJ1-4, with a weak D call TRBD1 (6 bases). Germline V CDR1 and CDR2: MGHDK, SYGVNS. The V gene lost 4 bases and the J gene lost 6 bases, with 9 bases spanning the gap. There are 13 residues in the CDR3.

The chain has TRBV19 and TRBJ2-7; D is ambiguous. V was cut by 5 bases and J by 5 bases, with 13 bases left in between. The CDR3 totals 13 residues. Germline V gene lookup returns CDR1 LNHDA and CDR2 SQIVND (reference sequence). CDR3: CASSELLLDEQYF. The CDR3 DNA sequence: TGTGCCAGTAGTGAACTCCTGCTGGACGAGCAGTACTTC.

The CDR3 DNA follows: TGTGCCAGCAGTTTAGCGTCGGCGGGGAAGTATGGCTACACCTTC. The encoded protein is CASSLASAGKYGYTF. The V and J genes are TRBV28 and TRBJ1-2; D gene unclear. This CDR3 is 15 amino acids long. CDR1 is MDHEN and CDR2 is SYDVKM in the germline V gene. The germline V and J ends were trimmed by 2 bases and 5 bases, with 15 bases remaining between them.

On this clone itself: The sample carries other DNA sequences with the same CDR3. The V call is TRBV6-5, the J call TRBJ1-2; D ambiguous. Between the trimmed V and J ends, which lost 0 bases and 7 bases, there was a span of 9 bases. Germline CDR1 reads MNHEY; CDR2 reads SVGAGI. The CDR3 is 13 amino acids. Here the CDR3 DNA reads TGTGCCAGCAGTTACTCTACTGGTCGTGGCTACACCTTC. Its protein product is CASSYSTGRGYTF.

The gene calls are TRBV11-2 and TRBJ2-1, with D perhaps TRBD1 (6 bases). The V end lost 7 bases, the J end lost 0 bases, and 16 bases lay between the germline ends. The CDR3 length is 16 residues. Germline CDR1 SGHAT, CDR2 FQNNGV. CDR3 coding DNA: TGTGCCAGCACTGGGGCAGGGACAAGCTCCTACAATGAGCAGTTCTTC. Protein: CASTGAGTSSYNEQFF. Looking up the rest from reference TRBV11-2 and TRBJ2-1 gives the full variable domain: EAGVAQSPRYKIIEKRQSVAFWCNPISGHATLYWYQQILGQGPKLLIQFQNNGVVDDSQLPKDRFSAERLKGVDSTLKIQPAKLEDSAVYLCASTGAGTSSYNEQFFGPGTRLTVL.